This entry lists 27 T cell receptor beta chains sequenced from one sample in a study of CD8 T cells in ankylosing spondylitis. General study results and limits: A TCR beta motif made of under 10 highly homologous variants seemed typical of ankylosing spondylitis blood.

These receptors have no known antigen. MiXCR, run by TCRdb on the 5' RACE reads, gives a single entry per CDR3 protein. The table has approximately 400,000 distinct CDR3 sequences, roughly 26% seen once. The sample comprised blood, either unsorted or a sorted T cell fraction (not recorded which). The receptors come from a male donor with ankylosing spondylitis.

This clonotype was seen a handful of times. The chain couples TRBV7-2 to TRBJ1-1; tentative D call: TRBD1 (5 bases). The CDR3 runs 13 residues. Germline V gene data show CDR1 as SGHTA and CDR2 as FQGNSA. Trimming cost V 6 bases and J 6 bases, with 14 bases left between them. Written as DNA, the CDR3 is TGTGCCAGCAGTCTAAGGGGAGCCGCTGAAGCTTTCTTT. Translated, it gives CASSLRGAAEAFF.

In this sample, this clonotype turned up a few times. The chain couples TRBV7-9 to TRBJ2-7; D may correspond to TRBD1 or TRBD2 (5 bases each). V was shortened by 5 bases and J by 6 bases, with 11 bases between the two germline ends. Per germline, CDR1 SEHNR and CDR2 FQNEAQ (reference sequence). The CDR3 consists of 12 residues. As DNA, the CDR3 is TGTGCCAGCAGCCCCTGGGACGGCGAGCAGTACTTC. It encodes CASSPWDGEQYF.

This clonotype showed up just a few times. The rearrangement joins TRBV7-7 to TRBJ2-1; D is possibly TRBD1 or TRBD2 (5 bases each). V was shortened by 0 bases and J by 7 bases, with 16 bases between the two germline ends. The CDR3 sequence is 16 residues long. Per germline, CDR1 SSHAT and CDR2 FNYEAQ (reference sequence). The CDR3 region is CASSLAPGTGPNEQFF. The CDR3 bases are TGTGCCAGCAGCTTAGCCCCCGGGACCGGACCTAATGAGCAGTTCTTC.

This rearrangement joins TRBV29-1 to TRBJ1-5; D might be TRBD1 (6 bases). Germline values: CDR1 SQVTM, CDR2 ANQGSEA. Trimming took off 6 bases at V and 6 bases at J, with 15 bases between the two ends. The CDR3 has 13 amino acids. The CDR3 sequence: CSVSQGTGQPQHF. Written as DNA, the CDR3 is TGCAGCGTGTCACAGGGTACGGGTCAGCCCCAGCATTTT.

This clonotype showed up just a few times. This chain uses TRBV20-1 with TRBJ2-3; 7 bases fit TRBD2. The CDR3 runs to 16 residues. V dropped 2 bases and J dropped 0; count of bases not matched to a gene: 8. From germline, CDR1 is DFQATT and CDR2 SNEGSKA (reference sequence). Here the CDR3 DNA reads TGCAGTGCTAGATTGCGGGAGCGTCCTAGCACAGATACGCAGTATTTT. Translated: CSARLRERPSTDTQYF.

This clonotype was observed a handful of times. The chain is built from TRBV29-1 and TRBJ2-2; 13 nucleotides agree with TRBD2. This CDR3 comprises 15 residues. Per the germline V gene, CDR1 is SQVTM and CDR2 is ANQGSEA. V lost 5 bases to trimming and J lost 7 bases; unmatched junction nucleotides: 7. The CDR3 reads CSVQTSGRADGELFF. CDR3 nucleotides: TGCAGCGTTCAAACTAGCGGGAGGGCCGACGGGGAGCTGTTTTTT.

This chain links TRBV6-6 with TRBJ2-7; D might be TRBD1 (5 bases). This CDR3 spans 13 amino acids. Germline lookup yields CDR1 MNHNY and CDR2 SVGAGI (reference sequence). The ends were cut back, 0 bases at V and 3 bases at J, with 6 bases in the middle. This CDR3 is CASSYSQGYEQYV. The CDR3 coding sequence is TGTGCCAGCAGTTACTCCCAGGGCTACGAGCAGTACGTC.

The genes are TRBV11-2 and TRBJ2-7; 13 bases map to TRBD2. CDR3 length equals 18 residues. J was trimmed by 7 bases and V by 5 bases; bases with no gene match: 17. Germline lookup yields CDR1 SGHAT and CDR2 FQNNGV. CDR3 amino acids: CASSPDTWTSGSPKEQYF. The CDR3 coding sequence is TGTGCCAGCAGCCCAGATACCTGGACTAGCGGGAGTCCAAAGGAGCAGTACTTC.

The chain joins TRBV12-3 or TRBV12-4 to TRBJ2-1; tentatively, D is TRBD2 (7 bases). The CDR3 runs 17 residues. Trimming took off 5 bases at V and 0 bases at J, with 17 bases between the two ends. The CDR3 DNA reads as TGTGCCAGCAGTCGTAGGGGGGGCTACGGCTCCTACAATGAGCAGTTCTTC. Its protein is CASSRRGGYGSYNEQFF.

This clonotype was observed a few times. The CDR3 nucleotides are TGTGCCATCAGTGAGTCTGCCAGCCCAAATGAGCAGTTCTTC. Protein: CAISESASPNEQFF. The chain employs TRBV10-3 and TRBJ2-1, with D uncertain. The CDR3 sequence is 14 residues long. Trimming cost V 0 bases and J 7 bases, with 10 bases left between them. Germline V lookup: CDR1 ENHRY, CDR2 SYGVKD.

The chain employs TRBV6-1 and TRBJ1-4; a possible D gene is TRBD1 (5 bases). Germline lookup yields CDR1 MNHNS and CDR2 SASEGT. This CDR3 is 14 amino acids long. V was pared by 6 bases and J by 5 bases, with 13 bases between. The CDR3 region is CASRAGTVNEKLFF. DNA for the CDR3: TGTGCCAGCAGGGCCGGGACCGTGAATGAAAAACTGTTTTTT.

V and J are TRBV7-9 and TRBJ2-7; D might be TRBD2 (5 bases). Germline assignment: CDR1 SEHNR and CDR2 FQNEAQ (reference sequence). The V gene lost 8 bases and the J gene lost 7 bases, with 15 bases spanning the gap. CDR3 length: 12 amino acids. The CDR3 bases are TGTGCCAGCGGCCTGAACACGGGGGAGCAGTACGTC. Its protein product is CASGLNTGEQYV.

The rearrangement links TRBV12-3 or TRBV12-4 to TRBJ1-1, with D possibly being TRBD1 (6 bases). The CDR3 loop spans 14 amino acids. V was pared by 5 bases and J by 1 base, with 11 bases between. The CDR3 nucleotides read TGTGCCAGCAGTCGGACAGAGAGGAACACTGAAGCTTTCTTT. Encoded protein: CASSRTERNTEAFF.

This chain links TRBV7-2 with TRBJ2-7; 14 positions agree with TRBD2. Germline lookup yields CDR1 SGHTA and CDR2 FQGNSA. The V and J ends lost 5 bases and 5 bases, in that order; junction bases with no gene match: 5. CDR3 length equals 15 residues. CDR3 in amino acids: CASSLGLAGVDEQYF. DNA for the CDR3: TGTGCCAGCAGCCTGGGACTAGCGGGAGTGGACGAGCAGTACTTC.

This clonotype came up a few times. V gene TRBV28 combines with J gene TRBJ1-5; no reliable D call. The CDR3 is 15 residues long. Germline lookup yields CDR1 MDHEN and CDR2 SYDVKM. Trimming shortened V by 8 bases and J by 2 bases, and 16 bases separated the two germline ends. CDR3: CASVTGWSGNQPQHF. CDR3 DNA: TGTGCCAGCGTTACGGGGTGGAGTGGCAATCAGCCCCAGCATTTT.

The chain recombines TRBV11-2 with TRBJ2-1; D is possibly TRBD2 (5 bases). V lost 3 bases and J 0 bases, leaving 9 bases between the germline ends. This CDR3 contains 15 residues. CDR1 is SGHAT and CDR2 is FQNNGV in the germline V gene. CDR3 sequence: CASSFVGNSYNEQFF. In DNA form, the CDR3 reads TGTGCCAGCAGCTTTGTCGGGAACTCCTACAATGAGCAGTTCTTC.

This chain joins TRBV19 and TRBJ1-5, with D hard to call. The CDR3 spans 16 residues. Germline V gene sequence: CDR1 LNHDA, CDR2 SQIVND (reference sequence). Trimming took off 7 bases at V and 7 bases at J, with 23 bases between the two ends. In DNA form, the CDR3 reads TGTGCCAGTACCTCTATGGTATCCGGGAATGGGCAGCCCCAGCATTTT. This translates into CASTSMVSGNGQPQHF.

This sequence joins TRBV30 and TRBJ2-2; D is ambiguous. The germline CDR1 and CDR2 sequences are GTSNPN and SVGIG (reference sequence). CDR3 size: 13 residues. The V and J ends lost 2 bases and 4 bases respectively, with 8 bases between them. The CDR3 here is CAWSLQSTGELFF. The CDR3 nucleotides are TGTGCCTGGAGTTTACAATCCACCGGGGAGCTGTTTTTT.

J is TRBJ1-5 and V is TRBV12-3 or TRBV12-4, with TRBD1 as a possible D gene (5 bases). V dropped 6 bases and J dropped 9 bases, with 18 bases sitting between them. This CDR3 has 14 amino acids. In DNA, the CDR3 is TGTGCCAGCAGGCAGGGCCCTGCTTTTCGGCCCCAGCATTTT. Protein sequence: CASRQGPAFRPQHF.

This clonotype was detected a few times. This sequence joins TRBV2 and TRBJ2-7; D possibly corresponds to TRBD1 (6 bases). With 3 bases removed from V and 6 bases from J, the gap between germline ends came to 12 bases. CDR3 length: 13 residues. The germline gives CDR1 SNHLY, CDR2 FYNNEI. CDR3 amino acids: CASSDRQVSEQYV. DNA of the CDR3: TGTGCCAGCAGTGACCGACAGGTCTCCGAGCAGTACGTC.

This clonotype was seen a handful of times. The chain joins TRBV18 to TRBJ2-3; 8 bases line up with TRBD1. With V trimmed by 0 bases and J by 2 bases, 1 base remained unmatched. The V gene's germline CDR1 is KGHSH and CDR2 LQKENI. The length of the CDR3 is 15 residues. CDR3 coding DNA: TGTGCCAGCTCACCACCGGGACAGGACACAGATACGCAGTATTTT. Its translation: CASSPPGQDTDTQYF.

This clonotype was seen a handful of times. The chain uses TRBV2 and TRBJ1-2, with D hard to call. The length of the CDR3 is 14 residues. The germline V gene encodes CDR1 SNHLY and CDR2 FYNNEI. V was clipped by 2 bases and J by 8 bases, with 15 bases between them. The CDR3 nucleotides read TGTGCCAGCAGTGAAAGGGCCCGCCCGGGAGGCTACACCTTC. Translating gives CASSERARPGGYTF. The complete variable domain, with remaining parts taken from reference TRBV2 and TRBJ1-2, reads EPEVTQTPSHQVTQMGQEVILRCVPISNHLYFYWYRQILGQKVEFLVSFYNNEISEKSEIFDDQFSVERPDGSNFTLKIRSTKLEDSAMYFCASSERARPGGYTFGSGTRLTVV.

This chain connects TRBV2 to TRBJ2-7; 7 bases are shared with TRBD1. In germline, CDR1 is SNHLY, CDR2 FYNNEI. This CDR3 contains 15 residues. The V segment lost 8 bases and the J segment 1 base; nucleotides outside the gene matches: 11. This chain's CDR3 is CASSDRQGYSYEQYF. The CDR3 coding sequence is TGTGCCAGCTCAGACAGACAGGGATATTCCTACGAGCAGTACTTC.

This clonotype showed up many times. The rearrangement uses TRBV5-1 and TRBJ2-2; 8 bases map to TRBD2. CDR1 and CDR2 from the germline V gene are SGHRS and YFSETQ. This CDR3 is built from 14 residues. With 4 bases clipped from V and 5 bases from J, the junction kept 4 bases outside the gene matches. The DNA for the CDR3 is TGCGCCAGCAGCGCGGGACTAGAGACCGGGGAGCTGTTTTTT. It translates to CASSAGLETGELFF.

With regard to this clonotype: A junction end diverges from the germline sequence, so it may reflect a read error. The rearrangement uses TRBV12-3 or TRBV12-4 and TRBJ2-5, with TRBD1 matching over 7 bases. The CDR3 runs to 12 residues. Here the CDR3 reads CASSLSDREIAF. Here the CDR3 DNA reads TGTGCCAGCAGTTTATCCGACAGGGAGATTGCCTTC.

The J gene is TRBJ1-1, the V gene TRBV3-1; maybe TRBD1 (5 bases). The V end was cut by 4 bases, the J end by 7 bases, with 16 bases between. The CDR3 totals 14 residues. Germline CDR1 LGHDT, CDR2 YNNKEL (reference sequence). CDR3 bases: TGTGCCAGCAGCCCTACCCCGGGGGTGGGTGAAGCTTTCTTT. Its translation: CASSPTPGVGEAFF.

As regards this clonotype: A junction end diverges from the germline sequence, so it may reflect a read error. The rearrangement joins TRBV15 to TRBJ2-5; 10 bases are a match to TRBD2. The CDR3 extends over 18 amino acids. Germline V gene lookup returns CDR1 LNHNV and CDR2 YYDKDF (reference sequence). CDR3: CATSRDRLAGDSRESQYF. Written as DNA, the CDR3 is TGTGCCACCAGCAGAGATCGGCTAGCGGGGGATTCCCGAGAGAGCCAGTACTTC.